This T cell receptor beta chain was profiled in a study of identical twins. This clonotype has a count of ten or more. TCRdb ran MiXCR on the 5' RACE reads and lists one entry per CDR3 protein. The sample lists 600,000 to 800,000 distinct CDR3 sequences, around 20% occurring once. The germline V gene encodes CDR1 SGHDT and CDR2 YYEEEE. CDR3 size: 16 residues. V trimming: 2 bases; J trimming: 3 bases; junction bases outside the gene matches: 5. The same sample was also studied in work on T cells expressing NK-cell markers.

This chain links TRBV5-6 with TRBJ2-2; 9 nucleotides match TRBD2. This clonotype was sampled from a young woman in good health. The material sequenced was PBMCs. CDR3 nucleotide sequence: TGTGCCAGCAGCTTCTGGGGACTAGCTTACACCGGGGAGCTGTTTTTT. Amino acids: CASSFWGLAYTGELFF. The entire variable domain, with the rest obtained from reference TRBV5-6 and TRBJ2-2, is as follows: DAGVTQSPTHLIKTRGQQVTLRCSPKSGHDTVSWYQQALGQGPQFIFQYYEEEERQRGNFPDRFSGHQFPNYSSELNVNALLLGDSALYLCASSFWGLAYTGELFFGEGSRLTVL.